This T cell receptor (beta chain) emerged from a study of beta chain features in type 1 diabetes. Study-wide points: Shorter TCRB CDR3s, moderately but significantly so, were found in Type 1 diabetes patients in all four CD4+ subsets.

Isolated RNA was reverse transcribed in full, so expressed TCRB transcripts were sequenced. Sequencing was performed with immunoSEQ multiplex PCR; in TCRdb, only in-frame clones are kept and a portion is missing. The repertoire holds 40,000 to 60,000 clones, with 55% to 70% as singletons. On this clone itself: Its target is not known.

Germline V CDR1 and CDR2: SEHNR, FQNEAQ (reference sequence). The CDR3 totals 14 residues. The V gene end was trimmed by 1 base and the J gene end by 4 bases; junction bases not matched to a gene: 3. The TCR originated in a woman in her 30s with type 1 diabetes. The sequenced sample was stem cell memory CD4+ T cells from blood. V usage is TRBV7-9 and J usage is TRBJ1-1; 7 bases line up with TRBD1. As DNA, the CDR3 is TGTGCCAGCAGCTTAGGACAGGGAAGCACTGAAGCTTTCTTT. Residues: CASSLGQGSTEAFF.